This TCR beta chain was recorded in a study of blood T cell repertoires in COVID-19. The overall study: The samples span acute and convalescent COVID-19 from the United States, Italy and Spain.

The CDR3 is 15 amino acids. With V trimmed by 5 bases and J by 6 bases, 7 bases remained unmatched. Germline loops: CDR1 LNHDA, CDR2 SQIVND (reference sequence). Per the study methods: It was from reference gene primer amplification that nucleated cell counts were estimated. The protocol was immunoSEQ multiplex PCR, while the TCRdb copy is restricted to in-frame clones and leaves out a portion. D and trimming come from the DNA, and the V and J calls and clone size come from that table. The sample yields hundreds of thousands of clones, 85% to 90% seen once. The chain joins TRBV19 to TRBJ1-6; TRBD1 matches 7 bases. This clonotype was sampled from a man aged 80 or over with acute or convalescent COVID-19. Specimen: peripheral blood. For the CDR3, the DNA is TGTGCCAGTAGTCCGGGACAGCAGGCTAATTCACCCCTCCACTTT. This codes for CASSPGQQANSPLHF.